Listed below are T cell receptor beta chains from one sample, sequenced in a study of CD8 T cells in Susac syndrome. TCRdb analysed the immunoSEQ multiplex PCR reads with MiXCR anew, one entry per CDR3 protein. The table records under 95,000 distinct CDR3 sequences, roughly 94% of them present only once. Sequenced material: CD4+ T cells from PBMCs. These receptor sequences come from a human donor with Susac syndrome. CDR3s include the opening cysteine and the closing phenylalanine or tryptophan. D genes are given only for firm matches.

TRBJ1-2 | TRBD1 | TRBV20-1 | TGCAGTGATCAGAACAGGGGGCAAGTGGGTGGCTACACCTTC | CSDQNRGQVGGYTF
TRBJ1-1 | . | TRBV30 | TGTGCCTGGAGCCTTCAGGAGAACACTGAAGCTTTCTTT | CAWSLQENTEAFF
TRBJ1-2 | . | TRBV6-5 | TGTGCCAGCACCCGACCAGGGGATAACTATGGCTACACCTTC | CASTRPGDNYGYTF
TRBJ2-1 | . | TRBV11-3 | TGTGCCAGCAGCTTCCCGGGCCTCGGGAGCAATGAGCAGTTCTTC | CASSFPGLGSNEQFF
TRBJ2-7 | . | TRBV5-1 | TGCGCCAGCAGCATTTCGACGGAATACTACCACGAGCAGTACTTC | CASSISTEYYHEQYF
TRBJ1-5 | . | TRBV4-1 | TGCGCCAGCAGCCCTCTCGGGGGACTTCAGCCCCAGCATTTT | CASSPLGGLQPQHF
TRBJ2-7 | . | TRBV27 | TGTGCCAGCAGTTTATCCCCCGGGTCCCTGTACGAGCAGTACTTC | CASSLSPGSLYEQYF
TRBJ2-3 | . | TRBV30 | TGTGCCTGGAGAAGAGGGGAGGCCAGCACAGATACGCAGTATTTT | CAWRRGEASTDTQYF
TRBJ1-2 | . | TRBV12-3/TRBV12-4 | TGTGCCAGCAGTTTAGAGGGTGGCTACACCTTC | CASSLEGGYTF
TRBJ2-7 | TRBD1 | TRBV4-2 | TGTGCCAGCAGCCAATCCATCGGGACAGGGCGTAACGAGCAGTACTTC | CASSQSIGTGRNEQYF
TRBJ2-1 | TRBD2 | TRBV20-1 | TGCAGTGCTGGTACTAGCGTCTTCAATGAGCAGTTCTTC | CSAGTSVFNEQFF
TRBJ2-7 | TRBD1 | TRBV29-1 | TGCAGCGTCCGGACAGGGCGCTACGAGCAGTACTTC | CSVRTGRYEQYF